The 8 T cell receptor beta chains presented below share a single source sample, sequenced in a study of CD8 T cells in ankylosing spondylitis. TCRdb called the 5' RACE reads again in MiXCR, with one record for every CDR3 protein. The table records 270,000 or so distinct CDR3 sequences, about 18% of them present only once. Sequencing was carried out using blood, either unsorted or a sorted T cell fraction (not recorded which). All receptors come from a male donor with ankylosing spondylitis or in good health (not recorded which).

This clonotype came up a few times. CDR3 coding DNA: TGCGCCAGCAGCCAGCTACTGACTAGCGGGAGTTCTGATGAGCAGTTCTTC. Its protein product is CASSQLLTSGSSDEQFF. This chain links TRBV4-1 with TRBJ2-1; 12 bases are shared with TRBD2. Trimming removed 3 bases from V and 8 bases from J; junction bases left unmatched: 11. Germline V gene lookup returns CDR1 MGHRA and CDR2 YSYEKL. The CDR3 contains 17 residues.

This clonotype was seen repeatedly, ten times or more. A read error may produce the germline difference seen at one junction end. The chain links TRBV5-1 to TRBJ1-1; tentatively, D is TRBD1 (6 bases). Germline lookup yields CDR1 SGHRS and CDR2 YFSETQ. The CDR3 is 12 residues long. CDR3 region: CASSLGGPEAFF. In DNA form, the CDR3 reads TGTGCCAGCAGCCTCGGGGGGCCTGAAGCTTTCTTT.

This clonotype was observed a few times. V and J are TRBV29-1 and TRBJ2-7; 13 bases fit TRBD2. After removal of 6 bases from V and 5 bases from J, the junction contained 1 base not matched to a gene. CDR3 length: 12 amino acids. Germline V gene lookup returns CDR1 SQVTM and CDR2 ANQGSEA. This CDR3 reads CSVGLAGHEQYF. In DNA form, the CDR3 reads TGCAGCGTGGGACTAGCGGGACACGAGCAGTACTTC.

This sequence joins TRBV12-3 or TRBV12-4 and TRBJ2-2; no clear D gene. The CDR3 is made up of 15 amino acids. V shed 7 bases and J shed 2 bases, with 14 bases lying between them. The DNA for the CDR3 is TGTGCCAGCACCGACCCTGGGATAAACACCGGGGAGCTGTTTTTT. Its protein is CASTDPGINTGELFF.

This clonotype was found a few times. The rearrangement joins TRBV3-1 to TRBJ1-1; no reliable D call. The CDR3 contains 14 residues. Germline V lookup: CDR1 LGHDT, CDR2 YNNKEL (reference sequence). Trimming removed 0 bases at V and 4 bases at J, with 9 bases between. DNA for the CDR3: TGTGCCAGCAGCCAAGAGGATTCGAGCACTGAAGCTTTCTTT. As protein: CASSQEDSSTEAFF.

The chain links TRBV11-2 to TRBJ2-2; D gene uncertain. Germline CDR1 and CDR2: SGHAT and FQNNGV. This CDR3 is built from 16 residues. V was clipped by 2 bases and J by 1 base, with 11 bases between them. CDR3 bases: TGTGCCAGCAGCTTAACTCTGGGCTTGAACACCGGGGAGCTGTTTTTT. Amino acid sequence: CASSLTLGLNTGELFF.

This clonotype has a count of ten or more. The V gene is TRBV27, the J gene TRBJ1-2; no definite D call. V was clipped by 1 base and J by 6 bases, with 15 bases between them. This CDR3 is 15 amino acids long. Per germline, CDR1 MNHEY and CDR2 SMNVEV (reference sequence). The CDR3 bases are TGTGCCAGCAGTTTATTCCACGGTGCGGCGGATGGCTACACCTTC. Residues: CASSLFHGAADGYTF.

This clonotype was counted ten times or more. V and J are TRBV5-1 and TRBJ2-7, with D perhaps TRBD1 (5 bases). This CDR3 has 15 amino acids. Looked up from germline, CDR1 is SGHRS and CDR2 is YFSETQ. Trimming cost V 0 bases and J 0 bases, with 10 bases left between them. CDR3 residues: CASSLDLGRSYEQYF. CDR3 sequence (DNA): TGCGCCAGCAGCTTGGATCTGGGGCGCTCCTACGAGCAGTACTTC.